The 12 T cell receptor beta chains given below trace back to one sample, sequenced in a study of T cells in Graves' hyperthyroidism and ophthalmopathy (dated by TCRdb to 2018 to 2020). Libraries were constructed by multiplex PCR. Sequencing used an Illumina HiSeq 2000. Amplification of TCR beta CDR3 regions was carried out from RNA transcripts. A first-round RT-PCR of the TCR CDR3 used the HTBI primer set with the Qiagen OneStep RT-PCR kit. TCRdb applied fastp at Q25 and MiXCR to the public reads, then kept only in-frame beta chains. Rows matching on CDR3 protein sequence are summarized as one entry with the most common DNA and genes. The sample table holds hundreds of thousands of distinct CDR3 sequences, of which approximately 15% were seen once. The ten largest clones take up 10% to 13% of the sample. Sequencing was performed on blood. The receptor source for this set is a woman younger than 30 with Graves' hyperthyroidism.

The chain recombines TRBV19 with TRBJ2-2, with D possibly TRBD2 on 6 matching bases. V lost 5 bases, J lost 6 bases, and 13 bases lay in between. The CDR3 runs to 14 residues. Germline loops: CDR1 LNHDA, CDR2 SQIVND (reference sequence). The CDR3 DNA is TGTGCCAGTAGTGAGCCGGCTAGCGCCGGGGAGCTGTTTTTT. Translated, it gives CASSEPASAGELFF.

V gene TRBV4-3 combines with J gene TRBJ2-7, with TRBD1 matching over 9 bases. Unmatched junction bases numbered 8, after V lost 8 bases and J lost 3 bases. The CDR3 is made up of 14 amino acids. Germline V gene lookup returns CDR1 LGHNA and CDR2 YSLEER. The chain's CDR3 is CASSIATGGYEQYF. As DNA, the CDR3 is TGCGCCAGCTCAATTGCGACAGGGGGCTACGAGCAGTACTTC.

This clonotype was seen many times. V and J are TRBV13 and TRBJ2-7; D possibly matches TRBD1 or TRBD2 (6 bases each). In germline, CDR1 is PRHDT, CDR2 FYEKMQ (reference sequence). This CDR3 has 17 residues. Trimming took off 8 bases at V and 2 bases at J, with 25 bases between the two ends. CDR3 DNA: TGTGCCAGCGGGAGGACAGAACTTAGCCGACTGACCTACGAGCAGTACTTC. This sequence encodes CASGRTELSRLTYEQYF.

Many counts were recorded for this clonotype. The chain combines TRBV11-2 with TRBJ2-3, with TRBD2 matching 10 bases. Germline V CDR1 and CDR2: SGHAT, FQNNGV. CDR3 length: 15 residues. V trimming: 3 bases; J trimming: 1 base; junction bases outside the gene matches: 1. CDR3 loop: CASSFGLAGTDTQYF. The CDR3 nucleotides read TGTGCCAGCAGCTTCGGACTAGCGGGCACAGATACGCAGTATTTT.

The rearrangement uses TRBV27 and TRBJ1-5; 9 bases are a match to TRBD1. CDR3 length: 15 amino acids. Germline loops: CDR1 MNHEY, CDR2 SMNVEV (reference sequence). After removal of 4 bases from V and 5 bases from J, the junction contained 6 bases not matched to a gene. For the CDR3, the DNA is TGTGCCAGCAGTTCGGGGACAGGGTACGATCAGCCCCAGCATTTT. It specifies CASSSGTGYDQPQHF.

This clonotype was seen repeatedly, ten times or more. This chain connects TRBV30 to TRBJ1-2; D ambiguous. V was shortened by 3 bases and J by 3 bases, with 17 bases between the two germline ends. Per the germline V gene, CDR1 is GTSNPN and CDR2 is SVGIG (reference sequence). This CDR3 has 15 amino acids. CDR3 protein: CAWRADKPGYYGYTF. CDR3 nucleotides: TGTGCCTGGAGAGCAGATAAACCAGGATACTATGGCTACACCTTC.

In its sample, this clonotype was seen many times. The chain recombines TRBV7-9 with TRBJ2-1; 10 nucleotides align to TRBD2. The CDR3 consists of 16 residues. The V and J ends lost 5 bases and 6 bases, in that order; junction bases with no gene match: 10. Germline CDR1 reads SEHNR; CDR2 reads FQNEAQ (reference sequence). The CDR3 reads CASSAPSSGRSNEQFF. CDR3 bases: TGTGCCAGCAGCGCCCCTTCTAGCGGGAGAAGCAATGAGCAGTTCTTC.

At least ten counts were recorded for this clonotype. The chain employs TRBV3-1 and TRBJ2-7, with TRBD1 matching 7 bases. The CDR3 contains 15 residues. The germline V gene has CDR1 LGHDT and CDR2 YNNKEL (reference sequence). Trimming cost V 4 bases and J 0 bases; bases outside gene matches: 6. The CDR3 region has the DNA TGTGCCAGCAGCCTTTTAGGGGGCTACTCCTACGAGCAGTACTTC. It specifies CASSLLGGYSYEQYF.

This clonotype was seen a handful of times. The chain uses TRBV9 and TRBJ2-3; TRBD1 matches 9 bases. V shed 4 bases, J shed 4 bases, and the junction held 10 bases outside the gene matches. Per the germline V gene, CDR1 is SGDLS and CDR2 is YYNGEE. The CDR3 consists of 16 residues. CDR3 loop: CASSRPGQGAADTQYF. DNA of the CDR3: TGTGCCAGCAGCCGCCCGGGACAGGGCGCTGCAGATACGCAGTATTTT.

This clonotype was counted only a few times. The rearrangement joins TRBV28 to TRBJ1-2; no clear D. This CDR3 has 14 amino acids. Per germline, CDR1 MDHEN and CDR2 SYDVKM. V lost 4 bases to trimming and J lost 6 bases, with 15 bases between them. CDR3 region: CASSSRPQGHGYTF. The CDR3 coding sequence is TGTGCCAGCAGTTCCCGTCCACAAGGACATGGCTACACCTTC.

The CDR3: CASSTLGLSSSYNEQFF. As DNA, the CDR3 is TGTGCCAGTAGTACCTTAGGGCTCTCGAGCTCCTACAATGAGCAGTTCTTC. This chain connects TRBV19 to TRBJ2-1; D gene ambiguous. The CDR3 is 17 residues long. Germline loops: CDR1 LNHDA, CDR2 SQIVND (reference sequence). Trimming took off 4 bases at V and 0 bases at J, with 16 bases between the two ends. The full variable domain, its missing parts supplied by reference TRBV19 and TRBJ2-1, is DGGITQSPKYLFRKEGQNVTLSCEQNLNHDAMYWYRQDPGQGLRLIYYSQIVNDFQKGDIAEGYSVSREKKESFPLTVTSAQKNPTAFYLCASSTLGLSSSYNEQFFGPGTRLTVL.

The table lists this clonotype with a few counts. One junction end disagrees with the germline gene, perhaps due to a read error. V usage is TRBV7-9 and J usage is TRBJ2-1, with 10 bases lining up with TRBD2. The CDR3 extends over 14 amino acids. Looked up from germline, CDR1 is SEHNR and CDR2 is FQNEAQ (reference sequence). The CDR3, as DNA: TGTGCCAGCAGCTCGGGGACTAGCGAGAATGGGCAGTTCTTC. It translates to CASSSGTSENGQFF.